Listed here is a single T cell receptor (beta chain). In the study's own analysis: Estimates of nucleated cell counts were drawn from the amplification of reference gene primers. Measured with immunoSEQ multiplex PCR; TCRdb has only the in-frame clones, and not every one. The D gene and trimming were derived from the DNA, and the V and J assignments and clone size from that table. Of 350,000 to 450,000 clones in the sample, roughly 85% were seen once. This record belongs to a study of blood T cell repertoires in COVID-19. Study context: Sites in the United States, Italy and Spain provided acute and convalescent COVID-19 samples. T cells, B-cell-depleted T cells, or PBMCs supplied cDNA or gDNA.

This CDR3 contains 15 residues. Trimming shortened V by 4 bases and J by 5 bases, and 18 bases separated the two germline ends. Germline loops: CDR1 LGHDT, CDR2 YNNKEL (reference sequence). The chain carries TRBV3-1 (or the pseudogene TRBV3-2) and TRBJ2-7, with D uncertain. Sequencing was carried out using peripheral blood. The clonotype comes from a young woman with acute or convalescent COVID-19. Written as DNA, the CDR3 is TGTGCCAGCAGCCTTCGTTGTTGTTCCCTTGACGAGCAGTACTTC. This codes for CASSLRCCSLDEQYF.